This T cell receptor beta chain came from a study of blood T cell repertoires in COVID-19. Study-wide context: Researchers got acute and convalescent COVID-19 samples from the United States, Italy and Spain.

CDR1 MNHEY and CDR2 SVGAGI come from the germline V gene. CDR3 length equals 16 residues. Trimming stripped 0 bases from V and 4 bases from J, with 13 bases between. In the study's own analysis: Reference gene primer amplification gave nucleated cell count estimates. Profiling relied on immunoSEQ multiplex PCR, and the TCRdb table lists in-frame clones only, not all of them. That table is the source of V, J and clone size, and D and trimming were worked out from the DNA. The data show some 670,000 clones, approximately 90% seen once. The sequenced sample consisted of peripheral blood. This chain connects TRBV6-5 to TRBJ2-1; TRBD2 might be the D (6 bases). The source of this sequence is a woman between 18 and 29 years old with acute or convalescent COVID-19. The CDR3 coding sequence is TGTGCCAGCAGTTACTCGACGGGGAGCGGGTACAATGAGCAGTTCTTC. Residues: CASSYSTGSGYNEQFF.